This T cell receptor beta chain was sequenced in a study of early T cells in non-severe SARS-CoV-2 infection. TCRdb re-called the 5' RACE reads through MiXCR, storing one row per CDR3 protein. Of tens of thousands of distinct CDR3 sequences listed, 5.5% to 7.5% are singletons. The CDR3 is 13 residues long. Germline V gene data show CDR1 as DFQATT and CDR2 as SNEGSKA (reference sequence). This clonotype was counted between two and nine times. This sequence originates from an adult who was a healthcare worker with PCR-confirmed SARS-CoV-2 infection or an uninfected control (not recorded which). This material consisted of whole blood, taken at baseline. V usage is TRBV20-1 and J usage is TRBJ2-5; TRBD1 matches 7 bases. CDR3 loop: CRPRDSSSETQYF. CDR3 DNA: TGCAGGCCTAGGGACAGCTCATCAGAGACCCAGTACTTC.